These 15 T cell receptor beta chains were all obtained from the same sample, sequenced in a study of T-cell reconstitution after alpha-beta-depleted transplantation in children. During its preparation, the TCRbeta library received unique molecular identifiers. TCRdb called the PCR reads again in MiXCR, with one record for every CDR3 protein. The table lists about a million distinct CDR3 sequences, about 30% of them singletons. The starting material was PBMCs, mostly from graft donor cells, obtained 360 days after TCRalphabeta/CD19-depleted stem cell transplant. These receptor sequences come from a boy under two years old who had a stem cell transplant for SCID, so the T cells may come from the graft donor.

In this sample, this clonotype turned up a few times. The V gene is TRBV4-1, the J gene TRBJ1-5; possibly TRBD1 for D (6 bases). Trimming pared 0 bases from V and 7 bases from J, leaving 13 bases between. The germline CDR1 and CDR2 sequences are MGHRA and YSYEKL. The CDR3 is 15 amino acids. This chain's CDR3 is CASSQDLGRGQPQHF. The CDR3 DNA is TGCGCCAGCAGCCAAGACCTGGGGAGGGGGCAGCCCCAGCATTTT.

The rearrangement links TRBV20-1 to TRBJ2-5, with D tentatively TRBD2 (6 bases). Trimming took 5 bases from V and 4 from J, leaving 14 bases between them. This CDR3 contains 13 residues. CDR1 is DFQATT and CDR2 is SNEGSKA in the germline V gene (reference sequence). CDR3 sequence: CSAGRLVRETQYF. Here the CDR3 DNA reads TGCAGTGCTGGCCGACTAGTTCGAGAGACCCAGTACTTC.

This clonotype was picked up a small number of times. The CDR3: CASSLRDRFEQYF. DNA for the CDR3: TGCGCCAGCAGCTTGCGGGACAGGTTCGAGCAGTACTTC. The chain employs TRBV5-1 and TRBJ2-7, with 8 bases aligning to TRBD1. This CDR3 region has 13 residues. Trimming at V came to 1 base and at J to 6 bases, leaving 3 bases not matched to a gene. Looked up from germline, CDR1 is SGHRS and CDR2 is YFSETQ.

This chain joins TRBV20-1 and TRBJ1-6; D gene unclear. This CDR3 region has 13 residues. V lost 0 bases, J lost 7 bases, and 7 bases lay in between. CDR1 is DFQATT, CDR2 SNEGSKA, per germline (reference sequence). The CDR3 nucleotides are TGCAGTGCTAGAGATGATGGGAATTCACCCCTCCACTTT. This sequence encodes CSARDDGNSPLHF.

This clonotype was seen more than once but under ten times. The chain carries TRBV6-5 and TRBJ2-1; D is uncertain. This CDR3 is 12 amino acids long. The V gene lost 8 bases and the J gene lost 3 bases, with 8 bases spanning the gap. Germline-derived CDR1 and CDR2 are MNHEY and SVGAGI. The CDR3 bases are TGTGCCAGCGTTTCATACTACAATGAGCAGTTCTTC. It translates to CASVSYYNEQFF.

The V gene is TRBV20-1, the J gene TRBJ2-7; possible D gene TRBD2, 5 bases. CDR3 length: 11 amino acids. Germline CDR1 reads DFQATT; CDR2 reads SNEGSKA (reference sequence). Trimming left V 3 bases short and J 5 bases short, with 8 bases between. CDR3 sequence reads: CSARDFHEQYF. DNA for the CDR3: TGCAGTGCTAGGGACTTCCACGAGCAGTACTTC.

This chain uses TRBV12-3 or TRBV12-4 with TRBJ1-5; D unclear. CDR3 length: 15 amino acids. Between the trimmed V and J ends, which lost 5 bases and 7 bases, there was a span of 18 bases. DNA for the CDR3: TGTGCCAGCAGTCGGGCCTACTCCTGGAGCCAGCCCCAGCATTTT. Residues: CASSRAYSWSQPQHF.

The table lists this clonotype with a few counts. V usage is TRBV10-3 and J usage is TRBJ2-3; D remains unclear. The CDR3 contains 15 residues. V lost 5 bases to trimming and J lost 0 bases, with 12 bases between them. Germline V gives CDR1 ENHRY, CDR2 SYGVKD. CDR3 sequence reads: CAISRLSASTDTQYF. The CDR3 DNA follows: TGTGCCATCAGTCGACTTTCCGCTAGCACAGATACGCAGTATTTT.

The rearrangement links TRBV29-1 to TRBJ2-1; D possibly corresponds to TRBD1 (5 bases). The length of the CDR3 is 14 residues. Germline CDR1 reads SQVTM; CDR2 reads ANQGSEA. The ends were cut back, 7 bases at V and 4 bases at J, with 17 bases in the middle. The CDR3 DNA reads as TGCAGCGCTCATAATAGACAGAATTACAATGAGCAGTTCTTC. Translated, it gives CSAHNRQNYNEQFF.

As concerns this clonotype: Just one base apart from a much larger clone, this may be a read error. This chain uses TRBV28 with TRBJ2-7, with 9 bases matching TRBD1. The CDR3 spans 15 residues. CDR1 and CDR2 from the germline V gene are MDHEN and SYDVKM. CDR3 amino acids: CASGRYGTGSCEQYF. The DNA for the CDR3 is TGTGCCAGCGGCCGATACGGGACAGGGTCCTGCGAGCAGTACTTC. The variable domain in full, with the rest retrieved from reference TRBV28 and TRBJ2-7, is DVKVTQSSRYLVKRTGEKVFLECVQDMDHENMFWYRQDPGLGLRLIYFSYDVKMKEKGDIPEGYSVSREKKERFSLILESASTNQTSMYLCASGRYGTGSCEQYFGPGTRLTVT.

This clonotype was found a few times. The chain employs TRBV10-3 and TRBJ2-1, with TRBD2 matching 11 bases. The V segment lost 7 bases and the J segment 5 bases; nucleotides outside the gene matches: 4. The V gene's germline CDR1 is ENHRY and CDR2 SYGVKD. The CDR3 totals 14 residues. CDR3 region: CAITPGLADNEQFF. The CDR3 DNA sequence: TGTGCCATCACCCCGGGACTAGCGGACAATGAGCAGTTCTTC.

This clonotype was recorded only once. V gene TRBV7-9 combines with J gene TRBJ2-3, with TRBD2 matching over 8 bases. The CDR3 covers 17 residues. V lost 5 bases, J lost 2 bases, and 12 bases stayed unmatched. The germline V gene encodes CDR1 SEHNR and CDR2 FQNEAQ (reference sequence). The CDR3 loop is CASSPDRAGAYTDTQYF. Here the CDR3 DNA reads TGTGCCAGCAGCCCCGATCGAGCGGGGGCCTACACAGATACGCAGTATTTT.

CDR3 amino acids: CASRNTGHRGNTIYF. CDR3 nucleotides: TGTGCCAGCAGGAATACGGGACACCGTGGAAACACCATATATTTT. The chain uses TRBV12-3 or TRBV12-4 and TRBJ1-3; perhaps TRBD1 as D (6 bases). V lost 6 bases to trimming and J lost 3 bases, with 15 bases between them. The CDR3 loop spans 15 amino acids.

This chain links TRBV28 with TRBJ1-6, with 7 bases fitting TRBD1. The CDR3 sequence is 17 residues long. The germline V gene has CDR1 MDHEN and CDR2 SYDVKM. V gave up 6 bases and J gave up 4 bases; unmatched junction bases: 12. This chain's CDR3 is CASSLLAMTGYNSPLHF. The CDR3 DNA reads as TGTGCCAGCAGCTTGCTCGCCATGACAGGGTATAATTCACCCCTCCACTTT.

This chain joins TRBV5-1 and TRBJ2-5, with a tentative D call TRBD1 (5 bases). V shed 0 bases and J shed 2 bases, with 8 bases lying between them. Looked up from germline, CDR1 is SGHRS and CDR2 is YFSETQ. The CDR3 is made up of 14 amino acids. The CDR3 region has the DNA TGCGCCAGCAGCTTGGGGCGACAGCAAGAGACCCAGTACTTC. Its protein product is CASSLGRQQETQYF.